This is a list of T cell receptor beta chains from one sample in a study of OX40 agonist ivuxolimab in advanced cancers. Here immunoSEQ multiplex PCR was the method, and the copy in TCRdb shows in-frame clones only, minus some. The sample lists roughly 30,000 clones; roughly 79% were seen once. The sequenced sample was CD4+ or CD8+ T cells sorted from blood, obtained in a trial of the OX40 agonist ivuxolimab. The receptors stem from an adult with an advanced solid tumor such as melanoma, head and neck, liver or kidney cancer. The CDR3 runs from the conserved cysteine through the conserved F or W. The D gene is left open where the match is weak. Size values are once, few and many counts, or a class for expanded clones, and some rows have none.

J | V | size | D | CDR3 | DNA
TRBJ1-2 | TRBV7-7 | NA | NA | CASSMPGKCRKTYGF | TGTGCCAGCAGCATGCCAGGTAAGTGCCGAAAGACCTATGGCTTC
TRBJ1-5 | TRBV6-6 | NA | TRBD1 | CASRNQGVSNQPQHF | TGTGCCAGCAGGAACCAGGGGGTTAGCAATCAGCCCCAGCATTTT
TRBJ2-3 | TRBV27 | NA | TRBD2 | CASNTHSSGGYTDTQYF | TGTGCCAGCAACACTCACTCTAGCGGGGGATACACAGATACGCAGTATTTT
TRBJ2-1 | TRBV18 | NA | NA | CASSPGISGPSYNEQFF | TGTGCCAGCTCACCAGGCATAAGCGGTCCTTCCTACAATGAGCAGTTCTTC
TRBJ2-7 | TRBV19 | once | TRBD1 | CASSSRDRGVVKQYF | TGTGCCAGTAGTAGCAGGGACAGGGGAGTGGTCAAGCAGTACTTC
TRBJ2-4 | TRBV5-6 | NA | NA | CASSLGRGVAKNIQYF | TGTGCCAGCAGCTTAGGTAGGGGGGTCGCCAAAAACATTCAGTACTTC
TRBJ2-1 | TRBV28 | NA | NA | CASRTVNEQFF | TGTGCCAGCAGGACGGTCAATGAGCAGTTCTTC
TRBJ2-7 | TRBV28 | few | TRBD2 | CASRSSGISYEQYF | TGTGCCAGCAGGTCTAGCGGGATTTCCTACGAGCAGTACTTC
TRBJ2-7 | TRBV7-6 | NA | TRBD1 | CASSLGDRGTSYEQYF | TGTGCCAGCAGCTTAGGGGACAGGGGCACCTCCTACGAGCAGTACTTC
TRBJ1-6 | TRBV9 | NA | NA | CASSEQELGNSPLHF | TGTGCCAGCAGCGAGCAGGAGTTGGGTAATTCACCCCTCCACTTT
TRBJ1-2 | TRBV9 | once | TRBD1 | CAPGTGEGISYGYTF | TGTGCCCCAGGGACAGGGGAGGGTATTAGCTATGGCTACACCTTC
TRBJ2-7 | TRBV4-1 | once | NA | CASSQEAETYEQYF | TGCGCCAGCAGCCAAGAGGCGGAGACCTACGAGCAGTACTTC
TRBJ2-5 | TRBV28 | NA | NA | CASSLSGGYQETQYF | TGTGCCAGCAGTTTAAGTGGGGGGTACCAAGAGACCCAGTACTTC
TRBJ2-3 | TRBV23-1 | NA | NA | CASRTGTCFF | TGCGCCAGCAGAACTGGGACCTGCTTTTTT
TRBJ2-6 | TRBV4-1 | NA | NA | CASSAPPGASGANVLTF | TGCGCCAGCAGCGCTCCTCCGGGGGCCTCTGGGGCCAACGTCCTGACTTTC
TRBJ1-1 | TRBV5-4 | once | NA | CASSAVNTEAFF | TGTGCCAGCAGCGCCGTCAACACTGAAGCTTTCTTT
TRBJ1-1 | TRBV6-1 | NA | NA | CASSPRMNTEAFF | TGTGCCAGCAGTCCACGAATGAACACTGAAGCTTTCTTT
TRBJ2-1 | TRBV11-2 | NA | TRBD1 | CASSFRGTGVGNEQFF | TGTGCCAGCAGCTTCCGGGGGACAGGGGTAGGTAATGAGCAGTTCTTC
TRBJ2-7 | TRBV28 | NA | NA | CASSWEGGRVYDEQYF | TGTGCCAGCAGCTGGGAAGGGGGACGGGTCTACGATGAGCAGTACTTC
TRBJ2-1 | TRBV2 | NA | NA | CASREYWSSYNEQFF | TGTGCCAGCAGAGAGTACTGGAGCTCCTACAATGAGCAGTTCTTC
TRBJ1-5 | TRBV19 | NA | NA | CASTPSRGGQFAQHF | TGTGCCAGTACCCCCTCCAGGGGAGGTCAATTCGCCCAGCATTTT
TRBJ1-1 | TRBV2 | NA | NA | CASMLTANTEAFF | TGTGCCAGCATGCTGACAGCGAACACTGAAGCTTTCTTT
TRBJ1-3 | TRBV7-7 | few | NA | CASSADNSGNTIYF | TGTGCTAGCAGCGCTGACAACTCTGGAAACACCATATATTTT
TRBJ1-2 | TRBV28 | NA | TRBD1 | CASIEGTGLDGYTF | TGTGCCAGCATCGAAGGGACAGGACTGGATGGCTACACCTTC
TRBJ1-1 | TRBV19 | NA | NA | CASLMRSSTEAFF | TGTGCCAGTTTGATGCGTAGTAGCACTGAAGCTTTCTTT
TRBJ1-2 | TRBV6-1 | NA | TRBD1 | CASRETGDVGYTF | TGTGCCAGCAGAGAGACAGGGGACGTAGGCTACACCTTC
TRBJ2-3 | TRBV28 | NA | TRBD2 | CASSVAGDADTQYF | TGTGCCAGCAGTGTAGCGGGAGACGCAGATACGCAGTATTTT
TRBJ2-3 | TRBV5-1 | NA | NA | CASSPQGTDTQYF | TGCGCCAGCAGCCCTCAGGGCACAGATACGCAGTATTTT
TRBJ1-6 | TRBV2 | NA | TRBD1 | CASSGTGVGSPLHF | TGTGCCAGCAGTGGGACAGGGGTTGGTTCACCCCTCCACTTT
TRBJ1-6 | TRBV27 | NA | NA | CASSGDYNSPLHF | TGTGCCAGCAGTGGGGACTATAATTCACCCCTCCACTTT
TRBJ2-5 | TRBV19 | NA | NA | CASSPRRTQQETQYF | TGTGCCAGTAGTCCCCGTCGGACACAACAAGAGACCCAGTACTTC
TRBJ1-3 | TRBV5-1 | NA | NA | CASSLGGLDFGNTIYF | TGCGCCAGCAGCTTGGGGGGGCTAGACTTTGGAAACACCATATATTTT
TRBJ1-1 | TRBV9 | NA | NA | CASSPRQDRSNTEAFF | TGTGCCAGCAGCCCCCGACAGGACAGATCGAACACTGAAGCTTTCTTT
TRBJ2-3 | TRBV9 | once | NA | CASGRAGSPDTQYF | TGTGCTTCGGGACGGGCAGGGAGCCCAGATACGCAGTATTTT
TRBJ2-7 | TRBV2 | NA | TRBD2 | CASRGNSGTSTLYEQYF | TGTGCCAGCAGAGGCAACAGTGGGACTAGCACCCTCTACGAGCAGTACTTC
TRBJ2-1 | TRBV11-1 | NA | NA | CASSLANFQTTNEQFF | TGTGCCAGCAGCTTAGCGAACTTTCAGACTACCAATGAGCAGTTCTTC
TRBJ2-1 | TRBV27 | NA | TRBD1 | CASSLTGRINEQFF | TGTGCCAGCAGTTTGACAGGGAGAATCAATGAGCAGTTCTTC
TRBJ2-2 | TRBV27 | NA | NA | CASSSWGFGTGELFF | TGTGCCAGCAGTTCATGGGGATTTGGAACCGGGGAGCTGTTTTTT
TRBJ2-7 | TRBV7-9 | NA | TRBD1 | CASSLEFDRGEQYF | TGTGCCAGCAGCTTAGAATTCGACAGGGGTGAGCAGTACTTC
TRBJ1-1 | TRBV4-1 | NA | TRBD1 | CASSPISGQGPKMNTEAFF | TGCGCCAGCAGCCCCATCTCGGGACAGGGACCAAAGATGAACACTGAAGCTTTCTTT
TRBJ1-2 | TRBV7-9 | NA | TRBD1 | CASGTGGGGYTF | TGTGCCAGCGGGACAGGGGGCGGAGGCTACACCTTC
TRBJ1-2 | TRBV15 | NA | NA | CATSREGEKRAGYTF | TGTGCCACCAGCAGAGAAGGGGAAAAAAGGGCTGGCTACACCTTC
TRBJ2-7 | TRBV10-3 | NA | NA | CAIRAGYLQYF | TGTGCCATCAGAGCGGGCTATCTCCAGTACTTC
TRBJ2-1 | TRBV7-6 | NA | TRBD2 | CASSPFETSRIEQFF | TGTGCCAGCAGCCCCTTTGAGACTAGCAGGATTGAGCAGTTCTTC
TRBJ1-5 | TRBV19 | NA | NA | CASRTLDQPQHF | TGTGCCAGTAGAACACTCGATCAGCCCCAGCATTTT
TRBJ1-4 | TRBV2 | NA | TRBD1 | CASTGQGLEKLFF | TGTGCCAGCACCGGACAGGGGTTGGAAAAACTGTTTTTT
TRBJ2-2 | TRBV7-3 | NA | TRBD2 | CASSRASGNTGELFF | TGTGCCAGCAGCCGAGCTAGCGGAAACACCGGGGAGCTGTTTTTT
TRBJ2-7 | TRBV6-6 | NA | TRBD1 | CASKGTGLVEQYF | TGTGCCAGCAAGGGGACAGGTTTGGTCGAGCAGTACTTC
TRBJ2-7 | TRBV7-9 | NA | NA | CASSPLPPADYEQYF | TGTGCCAGCAGCCCATTACCCCCGGCAGACTACGAGCAGTACTTC
TRBJ1-1 | TRBV7-2 | NA | NA | CASSLVILAAEAFF | TGTGCCAGCAGCTTAGTGATTTTGGCGGCTGAAGCTTTCTTT
TRBJ1-5 | TRBV4-2 | NA | TRBD1 | CASSQRQGLHQPQHF | TGTGCCAGCAGCCAAAGACAGGGACTCCATCAGCCCCAGCATTTT
TRBJ2-7 | TRBV6-5 | NA | NA | CASRLGAGSYEQYF | TGTGCCAGCAGACTGGGGGCCGGCTCCTACGAGCAGTACTTC
TRBJ1-5 | TRBV11-2 | NA | NA | CASSTRAGQPQHF | TGTGCCAGCAGTACCAGGGCGGGACAGCCCCAGCATTTT